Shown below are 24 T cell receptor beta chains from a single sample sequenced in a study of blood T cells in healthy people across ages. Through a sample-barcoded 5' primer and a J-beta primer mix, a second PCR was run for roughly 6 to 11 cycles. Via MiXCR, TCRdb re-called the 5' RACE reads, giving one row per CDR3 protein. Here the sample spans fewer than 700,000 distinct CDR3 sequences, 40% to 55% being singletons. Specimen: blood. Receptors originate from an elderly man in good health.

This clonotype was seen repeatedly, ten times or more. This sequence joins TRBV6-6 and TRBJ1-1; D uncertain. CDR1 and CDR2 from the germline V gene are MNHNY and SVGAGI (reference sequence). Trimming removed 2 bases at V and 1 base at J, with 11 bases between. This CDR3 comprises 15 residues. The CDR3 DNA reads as TGTGCCAGCAGTTACCAGGCGGGCGGGAACACTGAAGCTTTCTTT. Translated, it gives CASSYQAGGNTEAFF.

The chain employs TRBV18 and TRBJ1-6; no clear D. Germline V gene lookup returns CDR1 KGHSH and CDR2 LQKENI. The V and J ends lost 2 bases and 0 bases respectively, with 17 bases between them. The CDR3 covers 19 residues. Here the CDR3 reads CASSPRREDDNSYNSPLHF. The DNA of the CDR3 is TGTGCCAGCTCACCAAGAAGGGAGGACGACAACTCCTATAATTCACCCCTCCACTTT.

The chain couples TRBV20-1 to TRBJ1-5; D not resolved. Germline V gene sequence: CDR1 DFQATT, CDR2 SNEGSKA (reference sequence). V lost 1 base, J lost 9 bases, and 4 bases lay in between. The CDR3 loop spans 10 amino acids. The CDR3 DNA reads TGCAGTGCTAGAGTCTCGCCCCAGCATTTT. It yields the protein CSARVSPQHF.

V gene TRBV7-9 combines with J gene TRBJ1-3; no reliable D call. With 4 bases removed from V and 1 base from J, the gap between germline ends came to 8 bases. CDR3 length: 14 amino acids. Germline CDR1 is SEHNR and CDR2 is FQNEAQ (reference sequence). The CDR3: CASSSSTSGNTIYF. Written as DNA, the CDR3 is TGTGCCAGCAGCTCGAGTACGTCTGGAAACACCATATATTTT. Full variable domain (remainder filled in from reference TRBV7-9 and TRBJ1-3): DTGVSQNPRHKITKRGQNVTFRCDPISEHNRLYWYRQTLGQGPEFLTYFQNEAQLEKSRLLSDRFSAERPKGSFSTLEIQRTEQGDSAMYLCASSSSTSGNTIYFGEGSWLTVV.

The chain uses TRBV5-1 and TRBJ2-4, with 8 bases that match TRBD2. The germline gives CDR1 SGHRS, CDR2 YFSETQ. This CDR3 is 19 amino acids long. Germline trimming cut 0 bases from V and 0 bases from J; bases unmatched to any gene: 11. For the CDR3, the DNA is TGCGCCAGCAGCTTGGAGGGTAGCGGGGATCTCCTAGCCAAAAACATTCAGTACTTC. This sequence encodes CASSLEGSGDLLAKNIQYF.

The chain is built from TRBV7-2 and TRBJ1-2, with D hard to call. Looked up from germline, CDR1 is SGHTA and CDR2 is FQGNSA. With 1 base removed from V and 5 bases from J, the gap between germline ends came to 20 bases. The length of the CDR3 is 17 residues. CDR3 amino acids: CASSLDLGGVLGYGYTF. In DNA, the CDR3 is TGTGCCAGCAGCTTAGATCTAGGTGGGGTTTTAGGGTATGGCTACACCTTC.

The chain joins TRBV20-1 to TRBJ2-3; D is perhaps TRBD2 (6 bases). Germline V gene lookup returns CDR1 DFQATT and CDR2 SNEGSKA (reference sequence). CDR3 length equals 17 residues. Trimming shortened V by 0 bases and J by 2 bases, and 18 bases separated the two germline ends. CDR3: CSARDLSGRGSTDTQYF. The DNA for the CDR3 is TGCAGTGCTAGAGATCTCTCCGGGCGGGGTTCCACAGATACGCAGTATTTT.

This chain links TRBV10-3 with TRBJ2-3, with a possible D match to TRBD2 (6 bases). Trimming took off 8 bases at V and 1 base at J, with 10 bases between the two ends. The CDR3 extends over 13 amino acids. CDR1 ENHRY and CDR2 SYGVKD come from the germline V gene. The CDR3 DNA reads TGTGCCATCTTGAGGGAGGGCACAGATACGCAGTATTTT. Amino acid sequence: CAILREGTDTQYF.

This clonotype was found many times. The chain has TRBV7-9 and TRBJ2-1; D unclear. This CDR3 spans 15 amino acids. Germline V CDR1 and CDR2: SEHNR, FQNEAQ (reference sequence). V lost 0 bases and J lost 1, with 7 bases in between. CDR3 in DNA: TGTGCCAGCAGCTTAGCGTTGGGGTCCTACAATGAGCAGTTCTTC. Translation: CASSLALGSYNEQFF. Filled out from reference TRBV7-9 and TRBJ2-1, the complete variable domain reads DTGVSQNPRHKITKRGQNVTFRCDPISEHNRLYWYRQTLGQGPEFLTYFQNEAQLEKSRLLSDRFSAERPKGSFSTLEIQRTEQGDSAMYLCASSLALGSYNEQFFGPGTRLTVL.

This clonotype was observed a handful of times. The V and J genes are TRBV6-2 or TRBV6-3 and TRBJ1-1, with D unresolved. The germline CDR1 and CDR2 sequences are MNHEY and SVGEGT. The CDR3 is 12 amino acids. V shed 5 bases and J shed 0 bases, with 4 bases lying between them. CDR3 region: CASSHMNTEAFF. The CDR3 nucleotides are TGTGCCAGCAGTCATATGAACACTGAAGCTTTCTTT.

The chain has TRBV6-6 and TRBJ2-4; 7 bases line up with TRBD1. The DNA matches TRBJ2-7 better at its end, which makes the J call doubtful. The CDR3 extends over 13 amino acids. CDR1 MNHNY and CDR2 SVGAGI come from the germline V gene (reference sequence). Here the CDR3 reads CASSDRVIYEQYF. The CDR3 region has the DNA TGTGCCAGCAGTGACAGGGTGATCTACGAGCAGTACTTC.

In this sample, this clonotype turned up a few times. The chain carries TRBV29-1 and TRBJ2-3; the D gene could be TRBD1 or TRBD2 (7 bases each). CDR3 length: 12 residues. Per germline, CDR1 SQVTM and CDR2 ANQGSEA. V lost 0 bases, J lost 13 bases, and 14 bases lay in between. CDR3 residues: CSVEDRGGGEYF. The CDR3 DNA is TGCAGCGTTGAAGATCGGGGAGGGGGCGAGTATTTT.

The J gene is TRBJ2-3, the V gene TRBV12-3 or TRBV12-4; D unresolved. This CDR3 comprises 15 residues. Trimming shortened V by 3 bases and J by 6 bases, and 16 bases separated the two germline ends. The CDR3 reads CASSFDGLLSDTQYF. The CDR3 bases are TGTGCCAGCAGTTTTGATGGGCTCCTCTCGGATACGCAGTATTTT.

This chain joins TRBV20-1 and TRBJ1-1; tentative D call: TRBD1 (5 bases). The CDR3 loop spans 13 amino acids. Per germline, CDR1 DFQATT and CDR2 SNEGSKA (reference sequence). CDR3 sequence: CSISGTLNTEAFF. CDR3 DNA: TGCTCGATTTCCGGGACTTTGAACACTGAAGCTTTCTTT.

CDR3 in amino acids: CSARGLGTGHADTQYF. In nucleotides, the CDR3 is TGCAGTGCTAGGGGCCTCGGGACAGGGCACGCAGATACGCAGTATTTT. The chain is built from TRBV20-1 and TRBJ2-3; 9 nucleotides match TRBD1. The CDR3 consists of 16 residues. Germline V gene lookup returns CDR1 DFQATT and CDR2 SNEGSKA (reference sequence). The junction had 11 bases not matched to a gene; V was cut back by 3 bases and J by 4 bases.

The CDR3 DNA sequence: TGCAGTGCTAGTAGTGCTGGGAGGAATTCACCCCTCCACTTT. Translated: CSASSAGRNSPLHF. The chain has TRBV20-1 and TRBJ1-6; D not resolved. From germline, CDR1 is DFQATT and CDR2 SNEGSKA (reference sequence). Trimming cost V 3 bases and J 7 bases, with 13 bases left between them. The CDR3 contains 14 residues.

In nucleotides, the CDR3 is TGCAGACCAGGGGGCTTCACAGATACGCAGTATTTT. This codes for CRPGGFTDTQYF. This chain joins TRBV20-1 and TRBJ2-3; TRBD1 aligns across 8 bases. Per germline, CDR1 DFQATT and CDR2 SNEGSKA (reference sequence). This CDR3 has 12 residues.

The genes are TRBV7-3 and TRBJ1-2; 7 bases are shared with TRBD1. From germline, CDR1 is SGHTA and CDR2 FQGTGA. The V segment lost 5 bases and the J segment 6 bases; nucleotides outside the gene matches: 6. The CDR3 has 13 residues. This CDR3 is CASSAATGDGYTF. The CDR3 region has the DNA TGTGCCAGCAGCGCAGCTACAGGGGATGGCTACACCTTC.

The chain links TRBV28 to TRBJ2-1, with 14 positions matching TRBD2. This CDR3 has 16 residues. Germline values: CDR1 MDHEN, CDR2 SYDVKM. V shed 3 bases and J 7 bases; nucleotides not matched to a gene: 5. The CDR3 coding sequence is TGTGCCAGCAGTTTCTCGACTAGCGGGAGGGGTAATGAGCAGTTCTTC. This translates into CASSFSTSGRGNEQFF.

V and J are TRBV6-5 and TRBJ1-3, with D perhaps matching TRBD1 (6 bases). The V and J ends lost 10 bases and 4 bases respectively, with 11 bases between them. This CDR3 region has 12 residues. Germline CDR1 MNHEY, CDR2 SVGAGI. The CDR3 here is CATGGYGNTIYF. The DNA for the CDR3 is TGTGCCACGGGGGGCTACGGAAACACCATATATTTT.

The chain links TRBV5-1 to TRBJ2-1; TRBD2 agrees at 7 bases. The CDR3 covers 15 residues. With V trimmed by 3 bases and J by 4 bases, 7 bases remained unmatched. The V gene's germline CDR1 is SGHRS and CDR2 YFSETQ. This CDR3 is CASSSSGAQYNEQFF. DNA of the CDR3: TGCGCCAGCAGCTCCAGCGGGGCGCAATACAATGAGCAGTTCTTC.

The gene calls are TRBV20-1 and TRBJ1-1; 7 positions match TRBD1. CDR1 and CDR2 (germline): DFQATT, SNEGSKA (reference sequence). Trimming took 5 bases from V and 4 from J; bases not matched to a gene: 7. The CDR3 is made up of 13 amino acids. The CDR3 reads CSAQPTGTTEAFF. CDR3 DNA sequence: TGCAGTGCTCAGCCGACAGGGACCACTGAAGCTTTCTTT.

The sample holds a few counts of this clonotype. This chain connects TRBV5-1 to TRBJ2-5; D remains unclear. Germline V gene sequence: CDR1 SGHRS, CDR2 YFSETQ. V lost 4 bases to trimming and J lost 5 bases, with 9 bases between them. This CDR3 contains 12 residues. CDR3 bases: TGCGCCAGCAGCATAGATAGGGAGACCCAGTACTTC. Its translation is CASSIDRETQYF.

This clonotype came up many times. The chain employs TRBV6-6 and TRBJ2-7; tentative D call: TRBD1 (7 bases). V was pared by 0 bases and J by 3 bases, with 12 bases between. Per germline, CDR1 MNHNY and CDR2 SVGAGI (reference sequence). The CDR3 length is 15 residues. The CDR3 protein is CASSYSGGGYYEQYF. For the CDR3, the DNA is TGTGCCAGCAGTTACTCTGGAGGGGGCTACTACGAGCAGTACTTC.